The 20 T cell receptor beta chains below come from one sample, sequenced in a study of blood T cells in healthy people across ages. A J-beta primer mix and a sample-barcoded 5' primer were used in a second PCR of about 7 to 12 cycles. TCRdb reanalysed the 5' RACE reads using MiXCR and keeps one entry per CDR3 protein. The sample yields around 1,900,000 distinct CDR3 sequences, about two fifths seen once. Input material: blood. These receptors were taken from a human donor in good health.

Concerning this clonotype: One junction end does not reproduce the germline sequence, and a read error may be involved. The V and J genes are TRBV7-2 and TRBJ2-3; TRBD2 might be the D (6 bases). This CDR3 has 14 residues. The germline gives CDR1 SGHTA, CDR2 FQGNSA. The CDR3 region is CAGSKTSFADTQYF. The CDR3 region has the DNA TGTGCCGGCAGCAAGACTAGTTTTGCAGATACGCAGTATTTT. The entire variable domain, with the rest obtained from reference TRBV7-2 and TRBJ2-3, is as follows: GAGVSQSPSNKVTEKGKDVELRCDPISGHTALYWYRQSLGQGLEFLIYFQGNSAPDKSGLPSDRFSAERTGGSVSTLTIQRTQQEDSAVYLCAGSKTSFADTQYFGPGTRLTVL.

This clonotype appeared a few times. The chain combines TRBV12-3 or TRBV12-4 with TRBJ1-4, with 7 bases matching TRBD1. CDR3 length equals 15 residues. Trimming removed 5 bases from V and 5 bases from J; junction bases left unmatched: 8. CDR3 amino acids: CASSHETGQNEKLFF. As DNA, the CDR3 is TGTGCCAGCAGTCACGAGACGGGACAGAATGAAAAACTGTTTTTT.

A note on this clonotype: The junction differs from germline at one of its ends, possibly a read error. The CDR3 is CSVGSDGTNQPQHF. The DNA of the CDR3 is TGTAGCGTTGGCTCTGACGGGACGAATCAGCCCCAGCATTTT. J is TRBJ1-5 and V is TRBV29-1, with a weak D call TRBD1 (5 bases). The CDR3 has 14 amino acids. The germline V gene has CDR1 SQVTM and CDR2 ANQGSEA.

V and J are TRBV4-3 and TRBJ1-3; 8 bases match TRBD1. Germline-derived CDR1 and CDR2 are LGHNA and YSLEER. The length of the CDR3 is 21 residues. J was trimmed by 0 bases and V by 0 bases; bases with no gene match: 16. The CDR3: CASSQDLVRGLPPSSGNTIYF. The CDR3 DNA sequence: TGCGCCAGCAGCCAAGATCTGGTCAGGGGGCTCCCCCCAAGCTCTGGAAACACCATATATTTT.

CDR3: CSVVGGAGGYTF. CDR3 DNA: TGCAGCGTTGTTGGGGGCGCGGGTGGCTACACCTTC. This rearrangement joins TRBV29-1 to TRBJ1-2, with D possibly TRBD1 on 6 matching bases. V was clipped by 4 bases and J by 7 bases, with 13 bases between them. The CDR3 spans 12 residues. The germline gives CDR1 SQVTM, CDR2 ANQGSEA.

This clonotype was picked up one time. The CDR3 reads CASSLASPSTGELFF. CDR3 coding DNA: TGTGCCAGCAGCCTCGCCTCCCCCAGCACCGGGGAGCTGTTTTTT. The genes are TRBV3-1 and TRBJ2-2; D unclear. CDR1 LGHDT and CDR2 YNNKEL come from the germline V gene (reference sequence). V was trimmed by 4 bases and J by 4 bases, leaving 13 bases between them. The CDR3 length is 15 residues.

There are a few counts of this clonotype. A single base separates this from a much larger clone, so it may be a read error. This chain joins TRBV7-3 and TRBJ2-3; D is perhaps TRBD2 (6 bases). Looked up from germline, CDR1 is SGHTA and CDR2 is FQGTGA. This CDR3 is built from 14 residues. The CDR3 DNA reads TGTGCCAACAGCCCGGACTATTACACAGATACGCAGTATTTT. Its protein is CANSPDYYTDTQYF. The entire variable domain, with the rest obtained from reference TRBV7-3 and TRBJ2-3, is as follows: GAGVSQTPSNKVTEKGKYVELRCDPISGHTALYWYRQSLGQGPEFLIYFQGTGAADDSGLPNDRFFAVRPEGSVSTLKIQRTERGDSAVYLCANSPDYYTDTQYFGPGTRLTVL.

The sample holds a few counts of this clonotype. The chain recombines TRBV29-1 with TRBJ2-4; D uncertain. V dropped 6 bases and J dropped 7 bases, with 16 bases sitting between them. Germline V lookup: CDR1 SQVTM, CDR2 ANQGSEA. This CDR3 is 13 amino acids long. The CDR3 DNA follows: TGCAGCGTATCGACAACCGGGCGGAACATTCAGTACTTC. This translates into CSVSTTGRNIQYF.

In the case of this clonotype: One end of the junction varies from germline; a read error may be responsible. The V call is TRBV7-7, the J call TRBJ1-5, with D unresolved. This CDR3 comprises 14 residues. Germline V gene data show CDR1 as SSHAT and CDR2 as FNYEAQ (reference sequence). CDR3 bases: TGTGCTAGCAGCCTCGAGACGAGGTCGAGGCCCCAGCATTTT. Amino acid sequence: CASSLETRSRPQHF. Full variable domain (rest looked up from reference TRBV7-7 and TRBJ1-5): GAGVSQSPRYKVTKRGQDVTLRCDPISSHATLYWYQQALGQGPEFLTYFNYEAQPDKSGLPSDRFSAERPEGSISTLTIQRTEQRDSAMYRCASSLETRSRPQHFGDGTRLSIL.

This clonotype was picked up a small number of times. The chain links TRBV7-9 to TRBJ2-2, with a tentative D call TRBD2 (6 bases). This CDR3 spans 15 amino acids. The ends were cut back, 3 bases at V and 5 bases at J, with 13 bases in the middle. The germline gives CDR1 SEHNR, CDR2 FQNEAQ (reference sequence). CDR3 sequence (DNA): TGTGCCAGCAGCTTTTCGGGGGATAGGACCGGGGAGCTGTTTTTT. Translation: CASSFSGDRTGELFF.

This clonotype was seen a few times. V gene TRBV12-3 or TRBV12-4 combines with J gene TRBJ2-1, with 8 bases that match TRBD2. The CDR3 runs to 14 residues. The V gene end was trimmed by 7 bases and the J gene end by 3 bases; junction bases not matched to a gene: 5. CDR3 in DNA: TGTGCCAGCACTCCAAGCGGGAGCTACAATGAGCAGTTCTTC. Its translation is CASTPSGSYNEQFF.

This chain links TRBV9 with TRBJ2-1; maybe TRBD2 (6 bases). The CDR3 is 11 residues long. Trimming took off 3 bases at V and 10 bases at J, with 8 bases between the two ends. Germline-derived CDR1 and CDR2 are SGDLS and YYNGEE. The CDR3 DNA sequence: TGTGCCAGCAGCGGTCTAGCGGAGCAGTTCTTC. Its translation: CASSGLAEQFF.

In its sample, this clonotype was seen a few times. V gene TRBV29-1 combines with J gene TRBJ2-7, with D tentatively TRBD2 (6 bases). Germline lookup yields CDR1 SQVTM and CDR2 ANQGSEA. V was trimmed by 6 bases and J by 4 bases, leaving 16 bases between them. The CDR3 has 13 amino acids. DNA for the CDR3: TGCAGCGTGGCGGGACGATCGCTTTACGAGCAGTACTTC. The encoded protein is CSVAGRSLYEQYF.

This rearrangement joins TRBV6-5 to TRBJ1-2; 12 positions agree with TRBD1. V shed 6 bases and J 4 bases; nucleotides not matched to a gene: 3. The CDR3 totals 14 residues. Germline values: CDR1 MNHEY, CDR2 SVGAGI. As DNA, the CDR3 is TGTGCCAGCAGAGGGACAGGGGGCCTCTATGGCTACACCTTC. It is translated as CASRGTGGLYGYTF.

A note on this clonotype: Sequence at one end of the junction differs from germline and may be a read error. The chain employs TRBV4-2 and TRBJ2-5, with D perhaps TRBD1 (6 bases). From germline, CDR1 is LGHNA and CDR2 YNFKEQ. The CDR3 runs to 13 residues. The CDR3 coding sequence is TGTGCCAGCTCCTCCAGGGGTTCGGAGACCCGGTACTTC. Translation: CASSSRGSETRYF.

This clonotype was counted only a few times. This chain connects TRBV20-1 to TRBJ1-6; D possibly corresponds to TRBD1 (5 bases). CDR3 length: 15 residues. Germline loops: CDR1 DFQATT, CDR2 SNEGSKA (reference sequence). The ends were cut back, 0 bases at V and 11 bases at J, with 17 bases in the middle. CDR3 residues: CSARDWQPQGAPLHF. In DNA, the CDR3 is TGCAGTGCTAGAGATTGGCAGCCCCAGGGAGCACCCCTCCACTTT.

This clonotype has more than one count but fewer than ten. The chain couples TRBV7-6 to TRBJ2-4, with a weak D call TRBD2 (6 bases). The end of the DNA fits TRBJ2-7 better, so the J call may be wrong. CDR3 length equals 13 residues. Germline CDR1 and CDR2: SGHVS and FNYEAQ. The CDR3 DNA reads as TGTGCCAGCAGCCCGCGGGACTTTTACGAGCAGTACTTC. Translating it yields CASSPRDFYEQYF.

This clonotype was counted a few times. This sequence joins TRBV20-1 and TRBJ1-2, with D possibly TRBD1 on 5 matching bases. The CDR3 spans 14 residues. Germline CDR1 reads DFQATT; CDR2 reads SNEGSKA (reference sequence). The V and J ends lost 6 bases and 3 bases respectively, with 17 bases between them. The CDR3 sequence: CSAPTGVGYYGYTF. The CDR3 DNA is TGCAGTGCCCCCACAGGAGTCGGGTACTATGGCTACACCTTC.

This clonotype has a count of ten or more. The rearrangement joins TRBV7-2 to TRBJ2-5; tentatively, D is TRBD1 (6 bases). V was cut by 0 bases and J by 7 bases, with 18 bases left in between. CDR1 is SGHTA and CDR2 is FQGNSA in the germline V gene. This CDR3 is 16 amino acids long. This chain's CDR3 is CASSLAGPGSGVTQYF. In DNA form, the CDR3 reads TGTGCCAGCAGCTTAGCGGGCCCCGGGTCAGGGGTGACCCAGTACTTC.

The chain carries TRBV5-1 and TRBJ2-1, with D possibly matching TRBD1 (6 bases). From germline, CDR1 is SGHRS and CDR2 YFSETQ. Trimming pared 6 bases from V and 6 bases from J, leaving 19 bases between. The CDR3 spans 15 residues. The CDR3 loop reads CASKIGGNELNEQFF. CDR3 sequence (DNA): TGCGCCAGCAAGATAGGGGGTAATGAGCTCAATGAGCAGTTCTTC.